This T cell receptor beta chain emerged from a study of tumor-infiltrating lymphocytes in primary liver carcinoma. Study in general: These patients were men and women whose ages were 30 to 69 years.

The CDR3 is made up of 17 amino acids. Total RNA (approximately 0.5 ug) served as template for TCR beta cDNA synthesis primed by a constant-region primer. TCR beta libraries came from three nested multiplex PCR rounds using slightly modified ARM-PCR. TRBV1-TRBV30 forward primers and a C-beta reverse primer were used in the first two PCR rounds, which each ran for about 10 cycles. TCRdb reprocessed the multiplex PCR reads via MiXCR and lists one record per CDR3 protein. The sample has roughly 20,000 distinct CDR3 sequences; 65% to 85% are singletons. In the case of this clonotype: The junction differs from germline at one of its ends, possibly a read error.

Each 20-30 mg portion of unsorted bulk tissue served as the source for co-extraction of RNA and DNA. Viable tumor cells exceeded 90% in all tumor samples. The rearrangement joins TRBV12-3 or TRBV12-4 to TRBJ1-2; D perhaps matches TRBD1 (6 bases). The receptor was derived from a young woman with primary liver carcinoma and hepatitis B virus infection. The source material was liver tumor tissue from sampling region 4. Regarding subset: tumor region T4, right-lateral pole. CDR3 in DNA: TGTGTCAGCAGTTTGACCGGGACACATGACGGGAACTATGGCTACACCTTC. As protein: CVSSLTGTHDGNYGYTF.